Sequencing of this T cell receptor (beta chain) was carried out in a study of graft-versus-host responses after intestinal transplantation. Broader study findings: Declines in HvG clones occurring early post-transplant were associated with peak circulating GvH clone levels. Some GvH clones appeared in ileal mucosa or blood before recipient bone marrow.

Comment on this clone: Its matching antigen is unknown. This sample also contains other DNA sequences that code for the same CDR3.

The germline V gene encodes CDR1 GTSNPN and CDR2 SVGIG (reference sequence). There are 13 residues in the CDR3. V shed 2 bases, J shed 2 bases, and the junction held 2 bases outside the gene matches. Repertoires were generated with immunoSEQ multiplex PCR, while TCRdb's copy carries only in-frame clones and drops some. The data contain 85,000 to 95,000 clones, about 92% of them seen just once; the ten biggest clones take up 2% to 2.5%. The source of this sequence is a human donor who received an intestinal transplant. The material sequenced was unstimulated CD8+ T cells sorted from spleen or lymph node cells, taken before intestinal transplant. The rearrangement uses TRBV30 and TRBJ1-1; 7 bases are a match to TRBD1. The CDR3 loop reads CAWSTGANTEAFF. CDR3 nucleotides: TGTGCCTGGAGTACAGGGGCTAACACTGAAGCTTTCTTT.